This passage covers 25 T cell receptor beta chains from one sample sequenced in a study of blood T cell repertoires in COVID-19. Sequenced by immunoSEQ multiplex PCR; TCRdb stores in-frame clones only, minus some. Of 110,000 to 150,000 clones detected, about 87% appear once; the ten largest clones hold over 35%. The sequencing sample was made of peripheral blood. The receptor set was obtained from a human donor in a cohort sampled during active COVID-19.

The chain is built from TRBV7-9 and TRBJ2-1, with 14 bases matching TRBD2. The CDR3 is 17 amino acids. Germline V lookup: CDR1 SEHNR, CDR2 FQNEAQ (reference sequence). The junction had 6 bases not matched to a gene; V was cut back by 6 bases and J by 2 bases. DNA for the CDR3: TGTGCCAGCAGGCCGACTAGCGGGAGGGGAACCTACAATGAGCAGTTCTTC. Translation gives CASRPTSGRGTYNEQFF.

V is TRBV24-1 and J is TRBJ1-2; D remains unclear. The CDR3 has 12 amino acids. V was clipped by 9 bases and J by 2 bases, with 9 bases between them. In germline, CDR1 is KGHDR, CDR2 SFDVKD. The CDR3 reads CATSSGNYGYTF. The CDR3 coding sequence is TGTGCCACCTCCAGCGGAAACTATGGCTACACCTTC.

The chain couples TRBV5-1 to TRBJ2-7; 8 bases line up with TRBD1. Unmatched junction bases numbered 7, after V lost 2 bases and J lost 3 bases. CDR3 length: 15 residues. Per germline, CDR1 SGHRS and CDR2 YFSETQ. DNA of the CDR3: TGCGCCAGCAGCTTCCGGGACAGGTATGTCTACGAGCAGTACGTC. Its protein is CASSFRDRYVYEQYV.

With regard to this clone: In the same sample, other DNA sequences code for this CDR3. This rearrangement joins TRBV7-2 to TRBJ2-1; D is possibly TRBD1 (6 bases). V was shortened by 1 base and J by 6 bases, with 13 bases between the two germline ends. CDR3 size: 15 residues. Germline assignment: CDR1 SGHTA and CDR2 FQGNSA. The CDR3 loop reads CASSLGSGAGNEQFF. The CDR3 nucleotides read TGTGCCAGCAGCTTAGGATCAGGGGCTGGCAATGAGCAGTTCTTC.

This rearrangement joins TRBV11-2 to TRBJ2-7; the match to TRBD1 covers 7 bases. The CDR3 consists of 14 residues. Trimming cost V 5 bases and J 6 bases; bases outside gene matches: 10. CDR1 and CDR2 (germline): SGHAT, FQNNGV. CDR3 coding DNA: TGTGCCAGCAGCCTACGGACAGGAACTGGCGAGCAGTACTTC. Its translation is CASSLRTGTGEQYF.

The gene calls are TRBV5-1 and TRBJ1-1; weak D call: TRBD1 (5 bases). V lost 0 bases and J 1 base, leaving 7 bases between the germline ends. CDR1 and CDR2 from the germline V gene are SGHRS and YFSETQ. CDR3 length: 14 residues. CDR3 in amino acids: CASSLGTSNTEAFF. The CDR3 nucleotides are TGCGCCAGCAGCTTGGGGACATCGAACACTGAAGCTTTCTTT.

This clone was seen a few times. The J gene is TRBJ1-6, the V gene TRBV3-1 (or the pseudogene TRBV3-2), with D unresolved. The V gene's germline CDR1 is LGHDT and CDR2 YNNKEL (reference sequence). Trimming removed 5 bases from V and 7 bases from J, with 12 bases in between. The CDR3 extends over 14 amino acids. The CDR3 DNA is TGTGCCAGCAGCACACAGCTTTCGAATTCACCCCTCCACTTT. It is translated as CASSTQLSNSPLHF.

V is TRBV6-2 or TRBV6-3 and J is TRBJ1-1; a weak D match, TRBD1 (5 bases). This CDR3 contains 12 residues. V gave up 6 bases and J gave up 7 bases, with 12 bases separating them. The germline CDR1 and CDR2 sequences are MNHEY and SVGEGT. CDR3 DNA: TGTGCCAGCAGCCTTGACAGATTTGAAGCTTTCTTT. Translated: CASSLDRFEAFF.

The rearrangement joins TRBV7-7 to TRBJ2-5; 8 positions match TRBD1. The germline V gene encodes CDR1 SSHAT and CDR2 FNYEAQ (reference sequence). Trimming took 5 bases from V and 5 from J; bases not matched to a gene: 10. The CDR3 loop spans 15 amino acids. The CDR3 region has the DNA TGTGCCAGCAGCAGAGGGACAGGAGGTCCGGAGACCCAGTACTTC. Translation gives CASSRGTGGPETQYF.

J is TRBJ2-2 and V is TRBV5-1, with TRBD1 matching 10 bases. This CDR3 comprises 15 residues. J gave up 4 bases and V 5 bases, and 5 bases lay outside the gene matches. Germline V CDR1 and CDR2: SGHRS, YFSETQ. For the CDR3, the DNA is TGCGCCAGCAGTACCGGGACAGGGGTCACCGGGGAGCTGTTTTTT. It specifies CASSTGTGVTGELFF.

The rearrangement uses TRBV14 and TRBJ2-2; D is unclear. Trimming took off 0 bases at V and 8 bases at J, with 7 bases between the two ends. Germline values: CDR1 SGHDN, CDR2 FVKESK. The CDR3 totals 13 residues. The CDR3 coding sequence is TGTGCCAGCAGCCAAGACACATATGGGGAGCTGTTTTTT. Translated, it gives CASSQDTYGELFF.

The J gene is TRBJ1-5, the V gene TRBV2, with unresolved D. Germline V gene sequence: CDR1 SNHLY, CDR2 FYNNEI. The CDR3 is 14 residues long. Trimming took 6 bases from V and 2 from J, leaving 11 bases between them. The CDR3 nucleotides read TGTGCCAGCAGGCGGGATGTGGGCAATCAGCCCCAGCATTTT. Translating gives CASRRDVGNQPQHF.

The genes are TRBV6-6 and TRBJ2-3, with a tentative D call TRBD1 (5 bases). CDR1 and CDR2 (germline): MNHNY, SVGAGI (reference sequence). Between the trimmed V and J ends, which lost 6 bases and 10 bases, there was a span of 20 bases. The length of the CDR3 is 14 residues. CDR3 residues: CASRVPQGRAAQYF. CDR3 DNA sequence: TGTGCCAGCAGGGTCCCCCAGGGTCGAGCAGCGCAGTATTTT.

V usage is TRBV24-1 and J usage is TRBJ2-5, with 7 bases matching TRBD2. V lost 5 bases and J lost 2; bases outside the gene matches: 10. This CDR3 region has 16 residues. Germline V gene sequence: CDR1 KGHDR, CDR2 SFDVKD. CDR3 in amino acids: CATSGSGGGRQETQYF. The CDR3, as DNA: TGTGCCACCAGTGGTTCCGGCGGGGGAAGGCAAGAGACCCAGTACTTC.

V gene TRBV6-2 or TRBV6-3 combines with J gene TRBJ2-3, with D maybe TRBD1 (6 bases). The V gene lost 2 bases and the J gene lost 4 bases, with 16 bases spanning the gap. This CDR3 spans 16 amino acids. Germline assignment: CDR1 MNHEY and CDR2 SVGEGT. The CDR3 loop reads CASSYGPGDSSDTQYF. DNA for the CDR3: TGTGCCAGCAGTTACGGGCCAGGGGATAGTTCAGATACGCAGTATTTT.

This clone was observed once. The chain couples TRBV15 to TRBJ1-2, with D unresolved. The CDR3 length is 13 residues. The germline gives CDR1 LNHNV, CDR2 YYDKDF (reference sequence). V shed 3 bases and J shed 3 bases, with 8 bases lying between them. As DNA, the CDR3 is TGTGCCACCAGCAGGGGCGCTGACTATGGCTACACCTTC. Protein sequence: CATSRGADYGYTF.

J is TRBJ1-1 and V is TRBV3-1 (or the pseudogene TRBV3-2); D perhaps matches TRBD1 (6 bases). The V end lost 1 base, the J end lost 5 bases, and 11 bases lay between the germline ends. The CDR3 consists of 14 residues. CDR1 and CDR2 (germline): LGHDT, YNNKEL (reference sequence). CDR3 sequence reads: CASSQGGRGTEAFF. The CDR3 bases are TGTGCCAGCAGCCAAGGAGGCAGGGGAACTGAAGCTTTCTTT.

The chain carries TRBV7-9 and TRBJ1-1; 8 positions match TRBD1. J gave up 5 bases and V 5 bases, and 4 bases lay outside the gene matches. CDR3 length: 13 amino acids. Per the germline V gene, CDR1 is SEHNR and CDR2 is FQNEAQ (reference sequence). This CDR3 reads CASSGTGGTEAFF. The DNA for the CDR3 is TGTGCCAGCAGCGGTACAGGGGGGACTGAAGCTTTCTTT.

The CDR3 loop is CASSADRVQPQHF. In nucleotides, the CDR3 is TGTGCCAGCAGCGCAGACAGGGTCCAGCCCCAGCATTTT. The rearrangement joins TRBV7-9 to TRBJ1-5; TRBD1 matches 7 bases. The CDR3 has 13 residues. J was trimmed by 7 bases and V by 5 bases; bases with no gene match: 5. Per germline, CDR1 SEHNR and CDR2 FQNEAQ (reference sequence). The variable domain in full, with the rest retrieved from reference TRBV7-9 and TRBJ1-5, is DTGVSQNPRHKITKRGQNVTFRCDPISEHNRLYWYRQTLGQGPEFLTYFQNEAQLEKSRLLSDRFSAERPKGSFSTLEIQRTEQGDSAMYLCASSADRVQPQHFGDGTRLSIL.

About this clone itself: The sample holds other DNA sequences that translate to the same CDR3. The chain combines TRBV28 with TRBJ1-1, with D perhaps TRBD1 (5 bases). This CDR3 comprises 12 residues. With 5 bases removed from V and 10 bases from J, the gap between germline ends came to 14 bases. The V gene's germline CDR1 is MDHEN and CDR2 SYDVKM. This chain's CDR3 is CASSPPGRGAFF. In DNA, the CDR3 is TGTGCCAGCAGTCCCCCAGGGCGGGGAGCTTTCTTT.

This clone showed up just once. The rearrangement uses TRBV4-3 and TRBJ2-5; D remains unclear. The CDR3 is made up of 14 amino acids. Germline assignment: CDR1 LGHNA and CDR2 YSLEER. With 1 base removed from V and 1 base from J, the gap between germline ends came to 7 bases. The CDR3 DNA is TGCGCCAGCAGCCAAGGAGGTAGCCAAGAGACCCAGTACTTC. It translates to CASSQGGSQETQYF.

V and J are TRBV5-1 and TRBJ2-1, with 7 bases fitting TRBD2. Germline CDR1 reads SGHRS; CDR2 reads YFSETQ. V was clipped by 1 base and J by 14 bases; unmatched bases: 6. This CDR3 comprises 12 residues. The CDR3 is CASSLLGEGKFF. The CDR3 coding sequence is TGCGCCAGCAGCTTGTTGGGGGAGGGAAAGTTCTTC.

The CDR3 coding sequence is TGTGCCCGACCCCAGGGGTCGGCAAATGAAAAACTGTTTTTT. As protein: CARPQGSANEKLFF. This sequence joins TRBV13 and TRBJ1-4; maybe TRBD1 (6 bases). The length of the CDR3 is 14 residues. V was trimmed by 11 bases and J by 5 bases, leaving 18 bases between them. Germline lookup yields CDR1 PRHDT and CDR2 FYEKMQ (reference sequence).

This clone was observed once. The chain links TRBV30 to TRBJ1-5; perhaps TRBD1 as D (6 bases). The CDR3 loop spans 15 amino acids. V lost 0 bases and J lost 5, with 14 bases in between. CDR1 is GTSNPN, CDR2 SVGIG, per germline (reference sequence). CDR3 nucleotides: TGTGCCTGGAGTGTACACAGGGATTATTATCAGCCCCAGCATTTT. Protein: CAWSVHRDYYQPQHF.

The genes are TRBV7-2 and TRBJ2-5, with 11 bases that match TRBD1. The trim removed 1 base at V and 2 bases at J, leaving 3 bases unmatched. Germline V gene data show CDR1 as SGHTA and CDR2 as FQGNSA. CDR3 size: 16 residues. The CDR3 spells CASSLVGTGGQETQYF. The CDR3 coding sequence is TGTGCCAGCAGCTTAGTCGGGACAGGGGGGCAAGAGACCCAGTACTTC.